The 16 T cell receptor beta chains reported below all come from one sample, sequenced in a study of blood T cell repertoires in COVID-19. Data came from immunoSEQ multiplex PCR; TCRdb stores just in-frame clones and leaves some out. This sample has hundreds of thousands of clones, with roughly 84% found just once. Input material: peripheral blood. The source of these receptors is a man aged 35 to 55 with acute or convalescent COVID-19.

J is TRBJ2-5 and V is TRBV19, with TRBD1 matching 9 bases. V trimming: 4 bases; J trimming: 3 bases; junction bases outside the gene matches: 0. The V gene's germline CDR1 is LNHDA and CDR2 SQIVND (reference sequence). This CDR3 comprises 13 residues. The CDR3: CASSRDREETQYF. In DNA, the CDR3 is TGTGCCAGTAGTAGGGACAGGGAAGAGACCCAGTACTTC.

V is TRBV2 and J is TRBJ1-2, with 9 bases fitting TRBD1. The length of the CDR3 is 15 residues. V gave up 5 bases and J gave up 2 bases; unmatched junction bases: 6. Germline loops: CDR1 SNHLY, CDR2 FYNNEI. The chain's CDR3 is CASSPRTGENYGYTF. DNA for the CDR3: TGTGCCAGCAGTCCTCGGACAGGGGAGAACTATGGCTACACCTTC.

This sequence joins TRBV5-1 and TRBJ1-2; 10 bases line up with TRBD1. Germline V gene data show CDR1 as SGHRS and CDR2 as YFSETQ. The V gene end was trimmed by 3 bases and the J gene end by 8 bases; junction bases not matched to a gene: 10. There are 15 residues in the CDR3. As DNA, the CDR3 is TGCGCCAGCAGCTCTGACGGGACAGGGGTTTCAGGCTACACCTTC. Amino acid sequence: CASSSDGTGVSGYTF.

V gene TRBV19 combines with J gene TRBJ1-5; a weak D match, TRBD1 (5 bases). The CDR3 runs 14 residues. From germline, CDR1 is LNHDA and CDR2 SQIVND (reference sequence). The ends were cut back, 8 bases at V and 4 bases at J, with 15 bases in the middle. CDR3 sequence (DNA): TGTGCCAGTCTAGACAGAGACATGAATCAGCCCCAGCATTTT. This codes for CASLDRDMNQPQHF.

This clone was observed a handful of times. This chain joins TRBV10-3 and TRBJ2-1, with D tentatively TRBD2 (5 bases). In germline, CDR1 is ENHRY, CDR2 SYGVKD. The germline V and J ends were trimmed by 8 bases and 5 bases, with 10 bases remaining between them. The CDR3 is made up of 12 amino acids. The CDR3, as DNA: TGTGCCATCCTTGCGGGCAACAATGAGCAGTTCTTC. Its protein is CAILAGNNEQFF.

The chain recombines TRBV15 with TRBJ1-1; D is ambiguous. V gave up 3 bases and J gave up 13 bases, with 15 bases separating them. The CDR3 runs to 12 residues. Germline V gene sequence: CDR1 LNHNV, CDR2 YYDKDF (reference sequence). The CDR3 reads CATSSPGGKGFF. DNA for the CDR3: TGTGCCACCAGCAGCCCGGGAGGGAAGGGTTTCTTT.

The chain combines TRBV19 with TRBJ1-1; 9 bases map to TRBD1. The germline gives CDR1 LNHDA, CDR2 SQIVND (reference sequence). This CDR3 spans 16 amino acids. J lost 3 bases, V lost 3 bases, and 8 bases had no gene match. The CDR3 region has the DNA TGTGCCAGTAGTATGGGGGACAGGGACTGGGACACTGAAGCTTTCTTT. It encodes CASSMGDRDWDTEAFF.

The chain employs TRBV30 and TRBJ2-2; D not resolved. The CDR3 has 15 residues. V gave up 1 base and J gave up 1 base, with 10 bases separating them. CDR1 is GTSNPN and CDR2 is SVGIG in the germline V gene (reference sequence). The CDR3 DNA reads TGTGCCTGGAGTGATTGGCGGAAGAACACCGGGGAGCTGTTTTTT. Protein: CAWSDWRKNTGELFF.

This sequence joins TRBV18 and TRBJ2-7; tentative D call: TRBD2 (6 bases). This CDR3 spans 14 amino acids. V was clipped by 6 bases and J by 3 bases, with 15 bases between them. The germline gives CDR1 KGHSH, CDR2 LQKENI. Written as DNA, the CDR3 is TGTGCCAGCTCCCTCGCGGGGCAGGACTACGAGCAGTACTTC. Translating gives CASSLAGQDYEQYF.

The chain joins TRBV6-4 to TRBJ1-2; D call uncertain. In germline, CDR1 is MRHNA, CDR2 SNTAGT. The CDR3 has 14 amino acids. V lost 2 bases, J lost 7 bases, and 14 bases lay in between. DNA of the CDR3: TGTGCCAGCAGTGACCAGGTGGGTTCCGCTGGCTACACCTTC. Translation gives CASSDQVGSAGYTF.

V is TRBV5-1 and J is TRBJ2-3, with a possible D match to TRBD2 (6 bases). V lost 3 bases and J 0 bases, leaving 14 bases between the germline ends. This CDR3 comprises 16 residues. Germline-derived CDR1 and CDR2 are SGHRS and YFSETQ. CDR3 sequence reads: CASSSGEFKSTDTQYF. The CDR3, as DNA: TGCGCCAGCAGCTCGGGGGAGTTCAAAAGCACAGATACGCAGTATTTT.

The genes are TRBV6-6 and TRBJ1-1, with TRBD1 identical over 7 bases. The CDR3 is 14 residues long. CDR1 is MNHNY, CDR2 SVGAGI, per germline (reference sequence). J gave up 3 bases and V 7 bases, and 8 bases lay outside the gene matches. The CDR3 DNA is TGTGCCAGCACCCGACAGGGTTTAGACACTGAAGCTTTCTTT. It codes for CASTRQGLDTEAFF.

V gene TRBV2 combines with J gene TRBJ2-7; 7 nucleotides agree with TRBD1. V trimming: 6 bases; J trimming: 6 bases; junction bases outside the gene matches: 8. Looked up from germline, CDR1 is SNHLY and CDR2 is FYNNEI. This CDR3 has 13 residues. CDR3 protein: CASRGTERGEQYF. CDR3 nucleotides: TGTGCCAGCAGGGGGACAGAAAGAGGCGAGCAGTACTTC.

V usage is TRBV6-5 and J usage is TRBJ1-4; weak D call: TRBD1 (5 bases). The germline V and J ends were trimmed by 6 bases and 8 bases, with 7 bases remaining between them. The CDR3 is made up of 11 amino acids. CDR1 and CDR2 from the germline V gene are MNHEY and SVGAGI. In nucleotides, the CDR3 is TGTGCCAGCAGCGACAGCGAAAAACTGTTTTTT. It is translated as CASSDSEKLFF.

Worth noting for this clone: Other DNA sequences within the sample encode an identical CDR3. The rearrangement joins TRBV19 to TRBJ2-1; TRBD1 is a possible D gene (6 bases). Between the trimmed V and J ends, which lost 6 bases and 7 bases, there was a span of 13 bases. Germline loops: CDR1 LNHDA, CDR2 SQIVND (reference sequence). CDR3 length: 13 amino acids. The CDR3: CASSRNRDNEQFF. The CDR3 DNA is TGTGCCAGTAGCCGCAACAGGGATAATGAGCAGTTCTTC.

The chain joins TRBV4-3 to TRBJ1-5; D is unclear. V lost 3 bases and J lost 5, with 8 bases in between. The V gene's germline CDR1 is LGHNA and CDR2 YSLEER. The CDR3 spans 13 residues. The CDR3 nucleotides read TGCGCCAGCAGCCAGGAGTGGGATCAGCCCCAGCATTTT. Residues: CASSQEWDQPQHF.